This TCR beta chain was retrieved from a study of Ad26.COV2.S vaccination and SARS-CoV-2 variants. Study as a whole: By the intramuscular route, Ad26.COV2.S was given once, or twice 56 days apart.

Details on this clone: The target antigen is unknown. Additional DNA sequences in this sample encode the identical CDR3.

Assay used: immunoSEQ multiplex PCR; TCRdb lists only in-frame clones, some missing. Among roughly 350,000 clones listed, roughly nine tenths were seen once. The treatment is: some 20 received Ad26.COV2.S at low or high dose, single or two shots; a few received placebo; per-sample allocation not given. All samples were drawn on day 63, counting from the first vaccine or placebo injection. Study-level findings and limits: Vaccinees and placebo recipients showed similar non-spike TCR breadth.

The source of this sequence is a person between 18 and 60 years old who received the Ad26.COV2.S COVID-19 vaccine or a placebo. The sample here was peripheral blood, taken in a trial of Ad26.COV2.S vaccine versus placebo.

CDR3 in amino acids: CASSPGTGANYGYTF. The CDR3 DNA reads TGTGCCAGCTCACCCGGGACAGGGGCCAACTATGGCTACACCTTC. This chain uses TRBV18 with TRBJ1-2; the match to TRBD1 covers 10 bases. The CDR3 is 15 amino acids. CDR1 is KGHSH, CDR2 LQKENI, per germline. V trimming: 3 bases; J trimming: 2 bases; junction bases outside the gene matches: 3. Full variable domain (remainder filled in from reference TRBV18 and TRBJ1-2): NAGVMQNPRHLVRRRGQEARLRCSPMKGHSHVYWYRQLPEEGLKFMVYLQKENIIDESGMPKERFSAEFPKEGPSILRIQQVVRGDSAAYFCASSPGTGANYGYTFGSGTRLTVV.